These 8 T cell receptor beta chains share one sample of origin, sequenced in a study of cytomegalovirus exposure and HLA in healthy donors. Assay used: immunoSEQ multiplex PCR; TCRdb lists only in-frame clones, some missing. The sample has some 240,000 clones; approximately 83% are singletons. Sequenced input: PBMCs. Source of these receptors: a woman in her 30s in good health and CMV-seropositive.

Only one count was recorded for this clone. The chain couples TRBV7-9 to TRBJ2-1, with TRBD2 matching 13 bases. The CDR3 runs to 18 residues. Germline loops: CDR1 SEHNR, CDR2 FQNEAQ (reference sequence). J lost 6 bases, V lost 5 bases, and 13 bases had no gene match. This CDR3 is CASSRTIGLAGVGNEQFF. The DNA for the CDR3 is TGTGCCAGCAGCCGTACCATCGGACTAGCGGGAGTGGGCAATGAGCAGTTCTTC.

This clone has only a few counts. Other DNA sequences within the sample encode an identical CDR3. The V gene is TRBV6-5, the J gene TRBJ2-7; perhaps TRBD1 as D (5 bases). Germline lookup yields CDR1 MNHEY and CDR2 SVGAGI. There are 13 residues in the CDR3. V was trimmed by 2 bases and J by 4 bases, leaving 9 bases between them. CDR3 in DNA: TGTGCCAGCAGTTACCGCGACAGTTACGAGCAGTACTTC. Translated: CASSYRDSYEQYF.

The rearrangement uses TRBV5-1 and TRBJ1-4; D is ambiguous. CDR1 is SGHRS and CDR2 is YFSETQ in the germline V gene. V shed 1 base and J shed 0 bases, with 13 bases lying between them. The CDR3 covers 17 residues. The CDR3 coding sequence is TGCGCCAGCAGCTTGTTACCATCTCCGGCAACTAATGAAAAACTGTTTTTT. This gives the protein CASSLLPSPATNEKLFF. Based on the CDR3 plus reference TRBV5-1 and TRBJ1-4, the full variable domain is KAGVTQTPRYLIKTRGQQVTLSCSPISGHRSVSWYQQTPGQGLQFLFEYFSETQRNKGNFPGRFSGRQFSNSRSEMNVSTLELGDSALYLCASSLLPSPATNEKLFFGSGTQLSVL.

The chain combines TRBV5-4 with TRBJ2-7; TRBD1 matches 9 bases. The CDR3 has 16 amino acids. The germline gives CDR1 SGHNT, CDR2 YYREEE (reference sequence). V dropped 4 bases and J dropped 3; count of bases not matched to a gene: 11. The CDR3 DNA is TGTGCCAGCAGCGATCGACAGGGGGTCTCCTTCTACGAGCAGTACTTC. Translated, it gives CASSDRQGVSFYEQYF.

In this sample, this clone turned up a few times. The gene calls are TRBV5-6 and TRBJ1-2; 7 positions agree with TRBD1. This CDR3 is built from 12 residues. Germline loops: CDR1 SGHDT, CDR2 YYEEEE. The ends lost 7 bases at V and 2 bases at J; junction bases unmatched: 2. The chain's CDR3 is CASQDRNYGYTF. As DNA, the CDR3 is TGTGCCAGCCAGGACAGGAACTATGGCTACACCTTC.

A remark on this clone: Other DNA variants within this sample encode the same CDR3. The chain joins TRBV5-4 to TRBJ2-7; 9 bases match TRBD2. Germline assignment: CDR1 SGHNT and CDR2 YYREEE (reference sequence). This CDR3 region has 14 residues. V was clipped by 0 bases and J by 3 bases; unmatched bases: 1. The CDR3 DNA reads TGTGCCAGCAGCTTGGGACTAGCGGACTACGAGCAGTACTTC. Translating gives CASSLGLADYEQYF. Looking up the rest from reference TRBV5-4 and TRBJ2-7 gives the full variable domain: ETGVTQSPTHLIKTRGQQVTLRCSSQSGHNTVSWYQQALGQGPQFIFQYYREEENGRGNFPPRFSGLQFPNYSSELNVNALELDDSALYLCASSLGLADYEQYFGPGTRLTVT.

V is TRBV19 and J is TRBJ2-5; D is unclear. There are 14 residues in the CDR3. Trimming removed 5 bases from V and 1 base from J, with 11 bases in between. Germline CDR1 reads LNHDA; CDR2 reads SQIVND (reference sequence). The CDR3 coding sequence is TGTGCCAGTAGTTTTCACGGTCCCCAAGAGACCCAGTACTTC. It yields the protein CASSFHGPQETQYF.

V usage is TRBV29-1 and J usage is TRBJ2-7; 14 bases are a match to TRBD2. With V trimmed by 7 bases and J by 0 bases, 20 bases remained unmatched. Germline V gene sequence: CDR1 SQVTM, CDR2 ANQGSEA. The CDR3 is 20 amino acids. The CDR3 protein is CSALPTIGLAGGRGSYEQYF. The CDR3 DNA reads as TGCAGCGCCCTCCCCACCATAGGACTAGCGGGAGGTAGGGGCTCCTACGAGCAGTACTTC.